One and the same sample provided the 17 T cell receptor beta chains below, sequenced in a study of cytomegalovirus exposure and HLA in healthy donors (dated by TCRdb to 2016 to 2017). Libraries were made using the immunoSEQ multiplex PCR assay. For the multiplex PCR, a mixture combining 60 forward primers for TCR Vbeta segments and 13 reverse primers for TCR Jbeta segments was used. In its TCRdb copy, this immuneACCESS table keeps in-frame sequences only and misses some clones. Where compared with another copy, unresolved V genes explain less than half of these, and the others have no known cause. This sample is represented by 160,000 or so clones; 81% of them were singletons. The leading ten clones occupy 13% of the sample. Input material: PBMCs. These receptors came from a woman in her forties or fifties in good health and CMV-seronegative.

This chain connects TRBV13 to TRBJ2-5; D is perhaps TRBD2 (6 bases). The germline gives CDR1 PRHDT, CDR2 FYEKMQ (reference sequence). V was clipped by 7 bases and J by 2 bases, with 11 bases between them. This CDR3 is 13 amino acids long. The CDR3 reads CASTRGRQETQYF. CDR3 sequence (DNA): TGTGCCAGCACGCGGGGAAGACAAGAGACCCAGTACTTC.

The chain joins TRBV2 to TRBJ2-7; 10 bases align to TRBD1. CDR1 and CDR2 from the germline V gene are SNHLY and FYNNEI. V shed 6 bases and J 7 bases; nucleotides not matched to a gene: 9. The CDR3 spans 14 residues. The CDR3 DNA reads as TGTGCCAGCAGCGTGCCGGGACAGGGGAGAGAGCAGTACTTC. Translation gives CASSVPGQGREQYF.

The CDR3 reads CASSLSGGPNEQFF. CDR3 DNA sequence: TGCGCCAGCAGCTTATCGGGGGGGCCGAATGAGCAGTTCTTC. The V gene is TRBV5-1, the J gene TRBJ2-1, with 8 nucleotides matching TRBD2. The V and J ends lost 2 bases and 7 bases, in that order; junction bases with no gene match: 5. Germline assignment: CDR1 SGHRS and CDR2 YFSETQ. The CDR3 spans 14 residues.

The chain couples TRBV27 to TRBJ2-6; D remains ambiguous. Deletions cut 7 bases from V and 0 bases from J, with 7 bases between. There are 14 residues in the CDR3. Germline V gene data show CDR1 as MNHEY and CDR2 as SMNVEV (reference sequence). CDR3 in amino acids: CASTQNSGANVLTF. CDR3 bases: TGTGCCAGCACCCAGAACTCTGGGGCCAACGTCCTGACTTTC.

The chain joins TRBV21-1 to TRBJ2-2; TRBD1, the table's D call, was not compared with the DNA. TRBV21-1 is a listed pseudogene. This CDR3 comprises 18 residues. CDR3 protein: CASSKGQGNEPSTGELFF. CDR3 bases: TGTGCCAGCAGCAAAGGTCAGGGAAATGAGCCGAGCACCGGGGAGCTGTTTTTT.

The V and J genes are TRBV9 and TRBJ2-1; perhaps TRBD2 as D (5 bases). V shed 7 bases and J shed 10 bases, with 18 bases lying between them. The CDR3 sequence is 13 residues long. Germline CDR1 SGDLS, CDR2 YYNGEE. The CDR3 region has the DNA TGTGCCAGCGGACTTACTAGTACGGGGGAGCAGTTCTTC. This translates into CASGLTSTGEQFF.

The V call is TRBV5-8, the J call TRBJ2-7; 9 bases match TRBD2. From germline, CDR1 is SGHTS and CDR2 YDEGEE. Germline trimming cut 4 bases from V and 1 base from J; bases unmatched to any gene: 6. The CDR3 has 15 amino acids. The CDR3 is CASSLGLARSYEQYF. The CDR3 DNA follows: TGTGCCAGCAGCCTTGGACTAGCGCGGTCCTACGAGCAGTACTTC.

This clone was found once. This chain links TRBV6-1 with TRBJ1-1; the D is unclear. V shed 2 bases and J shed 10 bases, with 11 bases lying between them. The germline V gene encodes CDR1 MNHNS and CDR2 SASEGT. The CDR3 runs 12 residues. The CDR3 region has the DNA TGTGCCAGCAGTGAAAACACCCGAGGAGCTTTCTTT. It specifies CASSENTRGAFF.

Here the CDR3 DNA reads TGTGCCAGCAGTTACTCCGGTGAGCAGTTCTTC. The encoded protein is CASSYSGEQFF. The gene calls are TRBV6-5 and TRBJ2-1, with unresolved D. V lost 0 bases to trimming and J lost 9 bases, with 3 bases between them. The CDR3 has 11 amino acids. Germline values: CDR1 MNHEY, CDR2 SVGAGI.

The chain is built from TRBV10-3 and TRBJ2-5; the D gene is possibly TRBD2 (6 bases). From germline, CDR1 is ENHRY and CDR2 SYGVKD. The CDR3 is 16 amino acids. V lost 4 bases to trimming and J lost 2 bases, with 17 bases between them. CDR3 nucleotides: TGTGCCATCAGTGTCGTCGGCGGGAAGGGACAAGAGACCCAGTACTTC. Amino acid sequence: CAISVVGGKGQETQYF.

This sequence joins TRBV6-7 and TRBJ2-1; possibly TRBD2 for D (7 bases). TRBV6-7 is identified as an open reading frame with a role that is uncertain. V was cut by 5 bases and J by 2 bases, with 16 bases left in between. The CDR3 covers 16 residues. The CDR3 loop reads CASSREGDFTYNEQFF. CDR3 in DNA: TGTGCCAGCAGTAGGGAGGGGGATTTCACCTACAATGAGCAGTTCTTC.

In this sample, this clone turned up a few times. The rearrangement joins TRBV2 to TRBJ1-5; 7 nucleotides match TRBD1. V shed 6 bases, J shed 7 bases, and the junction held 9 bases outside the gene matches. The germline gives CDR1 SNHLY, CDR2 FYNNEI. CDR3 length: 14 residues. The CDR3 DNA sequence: TGTGCCAGCAGGAAAAGGGGGCAAAGGCAGCCCCAGCATTTT. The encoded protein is CASRKRGQRQPQHF. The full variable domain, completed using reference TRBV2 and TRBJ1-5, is EPEVTQTPSHQVTQMGQEVILRCVPISNHLYFYWYRQILGQKVEFLVSFYNNEISEKSEIFDDQFSVERPDGSNFTLKIRSTKLEDSAMYFCASRKRGQRQPQHFGDGTRLSIL.

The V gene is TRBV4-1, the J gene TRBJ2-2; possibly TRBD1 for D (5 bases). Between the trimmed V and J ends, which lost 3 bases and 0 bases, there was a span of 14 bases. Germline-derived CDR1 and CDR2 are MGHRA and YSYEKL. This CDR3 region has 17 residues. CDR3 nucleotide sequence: TGCGCCAGCAGCCAGCACACTCAGGGTTCGAACACCGGGGAGCTGTTTTTT. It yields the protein CASSQHTQGSNTGELFF.

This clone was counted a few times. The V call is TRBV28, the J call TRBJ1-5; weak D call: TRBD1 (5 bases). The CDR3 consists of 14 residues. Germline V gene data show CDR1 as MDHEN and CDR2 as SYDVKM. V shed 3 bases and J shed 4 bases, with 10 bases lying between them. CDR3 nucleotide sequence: TGTGCCAGCAGTTTCTCGACAGTGAATCAGCCCCAGCATTTT. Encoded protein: CASSFSTVNQPQHF.

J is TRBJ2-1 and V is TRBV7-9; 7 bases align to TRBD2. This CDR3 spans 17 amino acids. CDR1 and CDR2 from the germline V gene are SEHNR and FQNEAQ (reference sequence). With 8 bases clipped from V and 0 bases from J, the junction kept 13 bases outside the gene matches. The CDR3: CASSMPLADPSYNEQFF. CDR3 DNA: TGTGCCAGCTCCATGCCCCTAGCGGATCCCTCCTACAATGAGCAGTTCTTC. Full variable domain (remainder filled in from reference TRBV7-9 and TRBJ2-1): DTGVSQNPRHKITKRGQNVTFRCDPISEHNRLYWYRQTLGQGPEFLTYFQNEAQLEKSRLLSDRFSAERPKGSFSTLEIQRTEQGDSAMYLCASSMPLADPSYNEQFFGPGTRLTVL.

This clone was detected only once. The chain's CDR3 is CASSLGRDRGYTF. The DNA of the CDR3 is TGTGCCAGCAGCTTAGGGAGGGATCGGGGCTACACCTTC. V is TRBV7-6 and J is TRBJ1-2, with D uncertain. Trimming removed 1 base from V and 8 bases from J, with 11 bases in between. Germline V gene sequence: CDR1 SGHVS, CDR2 FNYEAQ. The CDR3 covers 13 residues.

The chain's CDR3 is CASRGQGRGTGELFF. The DNA for the CDR3 is TGTGCCAGCCGGGGACAGGGGAGAGGGACCGGGGAGCTGTTTTTT. V usage is TRBV2 and J usage is TRBJ2-2, with 10 nucleotides matching TRBD1. The CDR3 extends over 15 amino acids. Germline CDR1 and CDR2: SNHLY and FYNNEI. Unmatched junction bases numbered 8, after V lost 8 bases and J lost 5 bases.